The 28 T cell receptor beta chains reported below all come from one sample, sequenced in a study of tumor-infiltrating lymphocytes in localized non-small cell lung cancer. Here immunoSEQ multiplex PCR was the method, and the copy in TCRdb shows in-frame clones only, minus some. The top ten hold over 6% of the sample, which has 21,000 or so clones, approximately 73% seen once. Input material: lung tumor tissue. These receptors were obtained from a human donor with non-small cell lung cancer.

The chain uses TRBV7-2 and TRBJ2-1; the D gene could be TRBD1 or TRBD2 (5 bases each). This CDR3 contains 12 residues. Germline V gene data show CDR1 as SGHTA and CDR2 as FQGNSA. V dropped 1 base and J dropped 12 bases, with 10 bases sitting between them. CDR3 sequence reads: CASSLERDGQFF. DNA for the CDR3: TGTGCCAGCAGCTTAGAACGGGACGGGCAGTTCTTC.

The J gene is TRBJ2-1, the V gene TRBV28; a possible D gene is TRBD2 (6 bases). V shed 6 bases and J shed 10 bases, with 10 bases lying between them. This CDR3 contains 11 residues. Germline CDR1 MDHEN, CDR2 SYDVKM. DNA of the CDR3: TGTGCCAGCAGCCCGCGGGGCGAGCAGTTCTTC. Protein: CASSPRGEQFF.

A few counts support this clone. The rearrangement joins TRBV5-1 to TRBJ2-7; D may be TRBD1 or TRBD2 (6 bases each). The length of the CDR3 is 16 residues. Trimming cost V 4 bases and J 6 bases, with 23 bases left between them. Per germline, CDR1 SGHRS and CDR2 YFSETQ. The CDR3 bases are TGCGCCAGCAGCCTACACACGGGAGCAGGGGAAGCCGAGCAGTACTTC. It is translated as CASSLHTGAGEAEQYF. The full variable domain, with the rest looked up from reference TRBV5-1 and TRBJ2-7, is KAGVTQTPRYLIKTRGQQVTLSCSPISGHRSVSWYQQTPGQGLQFLFEYFSETQRNKGNFPGRFSGRQFSNSRSEMNVSTLELGDSALYLCASSLHTGAGEAEQYFGPGTRLTVT.

The CDR3 nucleotides read TGCGCCAGCAGCTTGGGACTAGCGGAGGACTCAGATACGCAGTATTTT. This gives the protein CASSLGLAEDSDTQYF. The V and J genes are TRBV5-1 and TRBJ2-3, with TRBD2 matching 9 bases. The CDR3 spans 16 residues. Germline values: CDR1 SGHRS, CDR2 YFSETQ. Trimming took 0 bases from V and 4 from J; bases not matched to a gene: 6.

The rearrangement joins TRBV11-3 to TRBJ1-1; 8 positions agree with TRBD1. Germline V gene lookup returns CDR1 SGHNT and CDR2 YENEEA. The CDR3 contains 15 residues. V lost 0 bases, J lost 3 bases, and 3 bases stayed unmatched. CDR3 residues: CASSLDGQGYTEAFF. The DNA of the CDR3 is TGTGCCAGCAGCTTAGACGGACAGGGCTACACTGAAGCTTTCTTT.

The chain carries TRBV4-1 and TRBJ2-7; 8 nucleotides align to TRBD1. J was trimmed by 6 bases and V by 0 bases; bases with no gene match: 7. Germline CDR1 is MGHRA and CDR2 is YSYEKL. The CDR3 is made up of 15 amino acids. CDR3 in amino acids: CASSQDEQGAREQYF. The CDR3 coding sequence is TGCGCCAGCAGCCAAGATGAGCAGGGGGCACGCGAGCAGTACTTC.

This clone has just a few counts. The chain links TRBV18 to TRBJ1-3, with TRBD1 identical over 9 bases. Germline CDR1 KGHSH, CDR2 LQKENI. This CDR3 comprises 17 residues. The V and J ends lost 3 bases and 4 bases, in that order; junction bases with no gene match: 10. The CDR3 spells CASSPVAGQGTGNTIYF. The DNA for the CDR3 is TGTGCCAGCTCACCGGTAGCGGGACAGGGTACCGGAAACACCATATATTTT.

The chain has TRBV18 and TRBJ2-7; the match to TRBD2 covers 12 bases. CDR1 KGHSH and CDR2 LQKENI come from the germline V gene. V was clipped by 6 bases and J by 5 bases; unmatched bases: 5. The CDR3 is 14 residues long. CDR3 loop: CASSRTSGENEQYF. The CDR3, as DNA: TGTGCCAGCTCTCGGACTAGCGGGGAGAACGAGCAGTACTTC.

This clone has more than one count but fewer than ten. The V call is TRBV5-5, the J call TRBJ2-3; 7 bases map to TRBD2. The V and J ends lost 0 bases and 4 bases, in that order; junction bases with no gene match: 5. The germline V gene encodes CDR1 SGHKS and CDR2 YYEKEE (reference sequence). The CDR3 extends over 15 amino acids. CDR3 sequence: CASSLERGLADTQYF. CDR3 nucleotide sequence: TGTGCCAGCAGCTTGGAGCGGGGTTTAGCAGATACGCAGTATTTT.

This chain links TRBV11-3 with TRBJ2-1, with a weak D call TRBD2 (5 bases). Trimming cost V 5 bases and J 4 bases, with 15 bases left between them. In germline, CDR1 is SGHNT, CDR2 YENEEA. The length of the CDR3 is 15 residues. CDR3 sequence (DNA): TGTGCCAGCAGCCAGGACTCTAACCCTTACAATGAGCAGTTCTTC. It encodes CASSQDSNPYNEQFF.

This sequence joins TRBV10-3 and TRBJ2-1; weak D call: TRBD1 (6 bases). The V and J ends lost 5 bases and 6 bases respectively, with 11 bases between them. Germline CDR1 ENHRY, CDR2 SYGVKD. The CDR3 spans 13 residues. CDR3 region: CAISPRGANEQFF. The CDR3 DNA is TGTGCCATCAGTCCCAGGGGCGCCAATGAGCAGTTCTTC.

This clone came up once. This chain connects TRBV7-9 to TRBJ2-7; D is possibly TRBD2 (6 bases). With 5 bases removed from V and 2 bases from J, the gap between germline ends came to 13 bases. Germline loops: CDR1 SEHNR, CDR2 FQNEAQ (reference sequence). The CDR3 is 14 amino acids. CDR3 sequence (DNA): TGTGCCAGCAGCCCTTCTGGGGGGACCTACGAGCAGTACTTC. Its translation: CASSPSGGTYEQYF.

In DNA form, the CDR3 reads TGTGCCAGCAGCTTTGGGAACGAGCAGTACTTC. Translating it yields CASSFGNEQYF. The V gene is TRBV7-2, the J gene TRBJ2-7; unclear D gene. Germline V gene sequence: CDR1 SGHTA, CDR2 FQGNSA. CDR3 length equals 11 residues. Trimming shortened V by 3 bases and J by 5 bases, and 5 bases separated the two germline ends. The entire variable domain, with the rest obtained from reference TRBV7-2 and TRBJ2-7, is as follows: GAGVSQSPSNKVTEKGKDVELRCDPISGHTALYWYRQSLGQGLEFLIYFQGNSAPDKSGLPSDRFSAERTGGSVSTLTIQRTQQEDSAVYLCASSFGNEQYFGPGTRLTVT.

This clone was detected once. The chain links TRBV5-1 to TRBJ1-1; TRBD1 is a possible D gene (6 bases). The CDR3 extends over 14 amino acids. Per germline, CDR1 SGHRS and CDR2 YFSETQ. Trimming removed 4 bases at V and 0 bases at J, with 10 bases between. Here the CDR3 reads CASSRGGMNTEAFF. The DNA of the CDR3 is TGCGCCAGCAGCAGGGGGGGCATGAACACTGAAGCTTTCTTT.

This clone has a handful of counts. The chain links TRBV30 to TRBJ1-5; TRBD1 is a possible D gene (5 bases). The CDR3 covers 14 residues. V was clipped by 0 bases and J by 5 bases, with 11 bases between them. CDR1 and CDR2 from the germline V gene are GTSNPN and SVGIG (reference sequence). In DNA, the CDR3 is TGTGCCTGGAGTGTCGGGGGGATGGATCAGCCCCAGCATTTT. Amino acid sequence: CAWSVGGMDQPQHF.

V and J are TRBV4-1 and TRBJ1-2; D possibly corresponds to TRBD1 (5 bases). V lost 3 bases, J lost 2 bases, and 10 bases lay in between. This CDR3 is 14 amino acids long. CDR1 and CDR2 from the germline V gene are MGHRA and YSYEKL. CDR3 nucleotides: TGCGCCAGCAGCCACCCGACAGTGAACTATGGCTACACCTTC. Amino acids: CASSHPTVNYGYTF.

The V call is TRBV5-1, the J call TRBJ2-5; 9 nucleotides agree with TRBD1. The CDR3 sequence is 17 residues long. Per the germline V gene, CDR1 is SGHRS and CDR2 is YFSETQ. With 4 bases clipped from V and 0 bases from J, the junction kept 10 bases outside the gene matches. CDR3 protein: CASSETPDRGHQETQYF. The DNA for the CDR3 is TGCGCCAGCAGCGAAACCCCGGACAGGGGCCACCAAGAGACCCAGTACTTC.

The J gene is TRBJ2-2, the V gene TRBV18; unclear D gene. Trimming took off 1 base at V and 3 bases at J, with 3 bases between the two ends. This CDR3 has 13 amino acids. CDR1 is KGHSH, CDR2 LQKENI, per germline. The CDR3 DNA follows: TGTGCCAGCTCACCACAGGACACCGGGGAGCTGTTTTTT. Translating gives CASSPQDTGELFF.

V and J are TRBV4-3 and TRBJ2-1; 13 nucleotides match TRBD2. The CDR3 totals 14 residues. The J segment lost 10 bases and the V segment lost 5 bases, leaving 5 bases of the junction unmatched. CDR1 LGHNA and CDR2 YSLEER come from the germline V gene. The CDR3: CASSSTSGGGEQFF. The CDR3 DNA follows: TGCGCCAGCAGCTCCACTAGCGGGGGGGGAGAGCAGTTCTTC.

The chain has TRBV5-4 and TRBJ1-1, with a weak D call TRBD1 (6 bases). The V end lost 3 bases, the J end lost 8 bases, and 14 bases lay between the germline ends. The CDR3 extends over 13 amino acids. In germline, CDR1 is SGHNT, CDR2 YYREEE (reference sequence). In nucleotides, the CDR3 is TGTGCCAGCAGCTGGGGGGGCAACGTGGAAGCTTTCTTT. This gives the protein CASSWGGNVEAFF.

The J gene is TRBJ2-2, the V gene TRBV4-1; D remains ambiguous. The germline CDR1 and CDR2 sequences are MGHRA and YSYEKL. Trimming removed 1 base at V and 0 bases at J, with 15 bases between. The CDR3 is 18 amino acids. CDR3 nucleotide sequence: TGCGCCAGCAGCCAAGGAATGGTGGGGTCCGCGAACACCGGGGAGCTGTTTTTT. As protein: CASSQGMVGSANTGELFF.

The gene calls are TRBV5-6 and TRBJ2-6; D is perhaps TRBD1 (6 bases). Germline values: CDR1 SGHDT, CDR2 YYEEEE. V gave up 2 bases and J gave up 1 base, with 7 bases separating them. This CDR3 region has 15 residues. CDR3 nucleotide sequence: TGTGCCAGCAGCTTTAGGGGGTCTGGGGCCAACGTCCTGACTTTC. Amino acid sequence: CASSFRGSGANVLTF.

The chain carries TRBV14 and TRBJ2-6; D gene unclear. The V gene's germline CDR1 is SGHDN and CDR2 FVKESK. The CDR3 sequence is 14 residues long. With 2 bases removed from V and 4 bases from J, the gap between germline ends came to 6 bases. The CDR3 is CASSQRVGANVLTF. The CDR3 DNA is TGTGCCAGCAGCCAAAGGGTGGGGGCCAACGTCCTGACTTTC.

The gene calls are TRBV14 and TRBJ1-6; TRBD1 matches at 7 bases. Germline V CDR1 and CDR2: SGHDN, FVKESK. Trimming cost V 4 bases and J 5 bases; bases outside gene matches: 5. CDR3 length: 15 residues. CDR3 bases: TGTGCCAGCAGCCCTGCGACAGGGAATAATTCACCCCTCCACTTT. This gives the protein CASSPATGNNSPLHF.

The rearrangement joins TRBV7-2 to TRBJ1-5; no firm D call. CDR3 length equals 17 residues. Germline V gene data show CDR1 as SGHTA and CDR2 as FQGNSA. V was clipped by 0 bases and J by 5 bases, with 17 bases between them. In nucleotides, the CDR3 is TGTGCCAGCAGCTTAGCGGCGTCCGGAATTCTGGATCAGCCCCAGCATTTT. This sequence encodes CASSLAASGILDQPQHF.

V gene TRBV6-5 combines with J gene TRBJ2-3; D perhaps matches TRBD1 (6 bases). The CDR3 length is 15 residues. Germline V CDR1 and CDR2: MNHEY, SVGAGI. Trimming took 2 bases from V and 2 from J, leaving 11 bases between them. CDR3 nucleotide sequence: TGTGCCAGCAGTTACACCGGGACACCCACAGATACGCAGTATTTT. Translation gives CASSYTGTPTDTQYF.

This chain uses TRBV9 with TRBJ2-1; D unresolved. V lost 0 bases and J 6 bases, leaving 10 bases between the germline ends. CDR3 length: 14 amino acids. Per the germline V gene, CDR1 is SGDLS and CDR2 is YYNGEE. CDR3 residues: CASSVGTWANEQFF. The CDR3 bases are TGTGCCAGCAGCGTAGGCACTTGGGCCAATGAGCAGTTCTTC.

The J gene is TRBJ2-5, the V gene TRBV7-2, with D hard to call. Germline lookup yields CDR1 SGHTA and CDR2 FQGNSA. The CDR3 is 14 residues long. V was cut by 5 bases and J by 5 bases, with 15 bases left in between. CDR3 in amino acids: CASSPRRGVETQYF. The CDR3 bases are TGTGCCAGCAGCCCCCGGAGAGGAGTGGAGACCCAGTACTTC. Combining the CDR3 with reference TRBV7-2 and TRBJ2-5 gives the whole variable domain GAGVSQSPSNKVTEKGKDVELRCDPISGHTALYWYRQSLGQGLEFLIYFQGNSAPDKSGLPSDRFSAERTGGSVSTLTIQRTQQEDSAVYLCASSPRRGVETQYFGPGTRLLVL.